Listed below are T cell receptor beta chains from one sample, sequenced in a study of Ad26.COV2.S vaccination and SARS-CoV-2 variants. The method was immunoSEQ multiplex PCR; TCRdb's version includes in-frame clones alone and lacks a portion of them. This sample has some 290,000 clones; approximately 80% occur once, and the top ten carry approximately 2%. The sequencing here drew on peripheral blood, taken in a trial of Ad26.COV2.S vaccine versus placebo. The source is a person between 18 and 65 years old who received the Ad26.COV2.S COVID-19 vaccine or a placebo. Both conserved end residues are trimmed from each CDR3.

J	V	CDR3
TRBJ1-1	TRBV7-6	ASSFRPGFGNTEAF
TRBJ2-3	TRBV28	ASTTDGSGIAPDTQY
TRBJ2-7	TRBV5-1	ASSLVSGGHEQY
TRBJ1-2	TRBV11-2	ASSLDPQGAGGYT
TRBJ1-6	TRBV27	ASCFTHNSPLH
TRBJ1-2	TRBV29-1	SASRRGNGYT
TRBJ2-1	TRBV5-4	ASSSSGGGDEQF
TRBJ2-5	TRBV19	ASRARGSQETQY
TRBJ2-7	TRBV5-6	ASSLVYEQY
TRBJ2-1	TRBV7-8	ASSVRDRGNEQF
TRBJ1-2	TRBV3-1/TRBV3-2	ASSQSDGPGGYT
TRBJ2-3	TRBV19	ASSTIPDTQY
TRBJ2-2	TRBV5-1	ASRPSADNTGELF
TRBJ2-5	TRBV5-4	ASSLVSGDQETQY
TRBJ1-4	TRBV5-1	ASSLAWAQGVNEKLF
TRBJ1-2	TRBV20-1	SASQEDYGYT
TRBJ1-6	TRBV3-1/TRBV3-2	ATGRRGDSPLH
TRBJ2-3	TRBV19	ASTNRGPSTDTQY
TRBJ1-2	TRBV6-6	ASSRQGNQGIYGYT
TRBJ2-2	TRBV19	ASSIGDRDSGELF
TRBJ2-1	TRBV28	ASSLGFAGSSYNEQF
TRBJ2-5	TRBV24-1	ATSDPSAAGVY
TRBJ1-5	TRBV5-5	ASSFYKGANQPQH
TRBJ2-5	TRBV5-1	ASSPTGGQETQY